The clone carrying this T cell receptor beta chain was seen more than once but under ten times. Its antigen remains unknown. This specimen belongs to a study of T cells after yellow fever vaccination. Broader study findings: The study re-detected most primary-vaccination clones after the booster (under 97% CD4, roughly 91% CD8).

J gave up 10 bases and V 0 bases, and 7 bases lay outside the gene matches. CDR3 length equals 17 residues. Germline V lookup: CDR1 PRHDT, CDR2 FYEKMQ (reference sequence). Template switching with 5'RACE generated the TCR cDNA and added a universal primer site and UMIs. TCRdb processed the 5' RACE reads anew with MiXCR; each CDR3 protein has one entry. The data contain roughly 170,000 distinct CDR3 sequences, approximately 9.7% of them singletons. The source is a young man who received the YFV17D yellow fever vaccine. The sequencing here drew on CD8+ T cells sorted from PBMCs, taken 45 days after the yellow fever booster vaccination. V gene TRBV13 combines with J gene TRBJ2-1; the match to TRBD2 covers 15 bases. CDR3 DNA sequence: TGTGCCAGCAGCTTAGGCCCCGGACTAGCGGGGGGGACCGAGCAGTTCTTC. Its protein product is CASSLGPGLAGGTEQFF.